The next 19 T cell receptor beta chains were all read from a single sample in a study of blood T cell repertoires in COVID-19. The method was immunoSEQ multiplex PCR; TCRdb's version includes in-frame clones alone and lacks a portion of them. The sample includes fewer than 200,000 clones, roughly 80% seen only once; the top ten take 4.4%. Sequenced sample: PBMCs or T cells enriched from blood (not recorded which). Receptor source: a woman in her forties or fifties who had recovered from COVID-19.

The chain carries TRBV5-5 and TRBJ2-7, with a weak D call TRBD2 (6 bases). V gave up 3 bases and J gave up 3 bases, with 13 bases separating them. The CDR3 spans 14 residues. Per germline, CDR1 SGHKS and CDR2 YYEKEE (reference sequence). CDR3 residues: CASSSRGGFYEQYV. CDR3 bases: TGTGCCAGCAGCTCTAGGGGAGGATTCTACGAGCAGTACGTC.

The chain recombines TRBV28 with TRBJ1-1; D not certain. Germline CDR1 MDHEN, CDR2 SYDVKM. Trimming took off 7 bases at V and 4 bases at J, with 19 bases between the two ends. The CDR3 consists of 15 residues. For the CDR3, the DNA is TGTGCCAGCACCCTAGGAGGTGGAGGGCGCACTGAAGCTTTCTTT. It encodes CASTLGGGGRTEAFF.

The chain recombines TRBV28 with TRBJ2-5, with 10 bases matching TRBD1. Germline V CDR1 and CDR2: MDHEN, SYDVKM. This CDR3 is 15 amino acids long. The V segment lost 5 bases and the J segment 5 bases; nucleotides outside the gene matches: 8. The CDR3 loop is CASSPDRGWRETQYF. CDR3 nucleotides: TGTGCCAGCAGTCCGGACAGGGGGTGGCGGGAGACCCAGTACTTC. The full variable domain, with the rest looked up from reference TRBV28 and TRBJ2-5, is DVKVTQSSRYLVKRTGEKVFLECVQDMDHENMFWYRQDPGLGLRLIYFSYDVKMKEKGDIPEGYSVSREKKERFSLILESASTNQTSMYLCASSPDRGWRETQYFGPGTRLLVL.

The count of this clone is one. V is TRBV4-1 and J is TRBJ1-1; TRBD1 aligns across 7 bases. This CDR3 spans 14 amino acids. V lost 2 bases, J lost 6 bases, and 6 bases stayed unmatched. Looked up from germline, CDR1 is MGHRA and CDR2 is YSYEKL. This CDR3 is CASSQLRGVAEAFF. For the CDR3, the DNA is TGCGCCAGCAGCCAACTCAGGGGGGTGGCTGAAGCTTTCTTT.

The V call is TRBV6-5, the J call TRBJ1-2, with a possible D match to TRBD1 (5 bases). The CDR3 is 13 amino acids. The V gene lost 0 bases and the J gene lost 6 bases, with 8 bases spanning the gap. Germline loops: CDR1 MNHEY, CDR2 SVGAGI. In DNA form, the CDR3 reads TGTGCCAGCAGTTACTCAGAACAGGATGGCTACACCTTC. This translates into CASSYSEQDGYTF.

The chain is built from TRBV19 and TRBJ2-4; 7 bases align to TRBD1. V shed 5 bases, J shed 8 bases, and the junction held 6 bases outside the gene matches. CDR3 length: 13 residues. In germline, CDR1 is LNHDA, CDR2 SQIVND (reference sequence). This CDR3 reads CASSEDRSHIQYF. The CDR3 region has the DNA TGTGCCAGTAGTGAGGACAGGTCACACATTCAGTACTTC.

This chain links TRBV29-1 with TRBJ1-2; D ambiguous. The CDR3 runs to 13 residues. Trimming removed 4 bases at V and 8 bases at J, with 17 bases between. The germline V gene encodes CDR1 SQVTM and CDR2 ANQGSEA. The CDR3 region has the DNA TGCAGCGTTGTGGACTCTGCCGGCGGGGGCTACACCTTC. This encodes CSVVDSAGGGYTF.

This clone has just one count. The gene calls are TRBV4-1 and TRBJ2-5, with 11 bases matching TRBD2. V was pared by 2 bases and J by 5 bases, with 13 bases of the junction left unmatched. CDR1 is MGHRA, CDR2 YSYEKL, per germline. This CDR3 has 18 amino acids. CDR3 DNA: TGCGCCAGCAGCCAAACCGCAAGCCTAGCGGGAGGCTTGGAGACCCAGTACTTC. It yields the protein CASSQTASLAGGLETQYF.

V is TRBV25-1 and J is TRBJ1-6; D gene unclear. V gave up 0 bases and J gave up 7 bases, with 10 bases separating them. The germline CDR1 and CDR2 sequences are MGHDK and SYGVNS. The CDR3 spans 15 residues. The CDR3, as DNA: TGTGCCAGCAGTGAATATCCCTCTGGCAATTCACCCCTCCACTTT. Residues: CASSEYPSGNSPLHF.

This clone appeared a single time. The genes are TRBV27 and TRBJ1-2; tentative D call: TRBD1 (6 bases). CDR3 length: 14 residues. V gave up 2 bases and J gave up 4 bases, with 11 bases separating them. Germline V CDR1 and CDR2: MNHEY, SMNVEV (reference sequence). The DNA for the CDR3 is TGTGCCAGCAGTTTAAAACAGGGCCCCTATGGCTACACCTTC. Protein sequence: CASSLKQGPYGYTF.

The chain has TRBV7-9 and TRBJ1-4, with TRBD1 identical over 8 bases. This CDR3 spans 17 amino acids. With V trimmed by 2 bases and J by 0 bases, 5 bases remained unmatched. CDR1 is SEHNR and CDR2 is FQNEAQ in the germline V gene (reference sequence). This CDR3 is CASSLRDRPATNEKLFF. The DNA for the CDR3 is TGTGCCAGCAGCTTAAGGGACAGGCCCGCAACTAATGAAAAACTGTTTTTT.

The chain carries TRBV10-1 and TRBJ2-5, with D unresolved. Germline values: CDR1 WNHNN, CDR2 SYGVQD (reference sequence). V was shortened by 5 bases and J by 5 bases, with 12 bases between the two germline ends. This CDR3 is built from 13 residues. The CDR3: CASSSRVLETQYF. Here the CDR3 DNA reads TGCGCCAGCAGTTCTCGGGTTTTGGAGACCCAGTACTTC.

V and J are TRBV12-3 or TRBV12-4 and TRBJ1-1, with a weak D call TRBD1 (5 bases). V was clipped by 5 bases and J by 10 bases, with 17 bases between them. The CDR3 is made up of 13 amino acids. CDR3 amino acids: CASSPRTPHGAFF. The CDR3 nucleotides read TGTGCCAGCAGTCCGCGGACACCCCACGGAGCTTTCTTT.

The chain combines TRBV5-4 with TRBJ1-4; 7 bases agree with TRBD1. The germline V gene has CDR1 SGHNT and CDR2 YYREEE (reference sequence). V lost 3 bases to trimming and J lost 8 bases; unmatched junction nucleotides: 1. The CDR3 consists of 12 residues. This CDR3 is CASSSDREKLFF. CDR3 in DNA: TGTGCCAGCAGCTCGGACAGGGAAAAACTGTTTTTT.

The CDR3 DNA sequence: TGTGCCATCAGTGAGCAGACTCGGGAGACCCAGTACTTC. Residues: CAISEQTRETQYF. The chain has TRBV10-3 and TRBJ2-5; D gene uncertain. The V gene's germline CDR1 is ENHRY and CDR2 SYGVKD. Trimming cost V 2 bases and J 5 bases, with 9 bases left between them. This CDR3 region has 13 residues.

The J gene is TRBJ2-5, the V gene TRBV27, with 12 bases fitting TRBD2. Germline CDR1 reads MNHEY; CDR2 reads SMNVEV (reference sequence). With 11 bases clipped from V and 1 base from J, the junction kept 11 bases outside the gene matches. There are 16 residues in the CDR3. The DNA for the CDR3 is TGTGCCGTCCGATCTAGCGGGGGGGCCCCCCAAGAGACCCAGTACTTC. Its translation is CAVRSSGGAPQETQYF.

V usage is TRBV7-9 and J usage is TRBJ1-1, with 10 bases matching TRBD1. The CDR3 is made up of 18 amino acids. J was trimmed by 0 bases and V by 7 bases; bases with no gene match: 14. Germline CDR1 and CDR2: SEHNR and FQNEAQ (reference sequence). CDR3 DNA: TGTGCCAGCACCATTTCCGGGACAGGGGCCTTCATGAACACTGAAGCTTTCTTT. This translates into CASTISGTGAFMNTEAFF.

The chain has TRBV27 and TRBJ1-5; weak D call: TRBD1 (6 bases). This CDR3 region has 13 residues. The germline CDR1 and CDR2 sequences are MNHEY and SMNVEV (reference sequence). V was cut by 4 bases and J by 5 bases, with 9 bases left in between. CDR3 amino acids: CASSSRGDQPQHF. Written as DNA, the CDR3 is TGTGCCAGCAGTTCCAGGGGAGATCAGCCCCAGCATTTT.

The chain carries TRBV6-2 or TRBV6-3 and TRBJ1-4; TRBD1 matches at 7 bases. Germline trimming cut 2 bases from V and 0 bases from J; bases unmatched to any gene: 18. The CDR3 loop spans 21 amino acids. Germline loops: CDR1 MNHEY, CDR2 SVGEGT. CDR3: CASSYVGDSSATRATNEKLFF. The DNA of the CDR3 is TGTGCCAGCAGTTACGTCGGGGACAGTAGTGCAACCCGAGCAACTAATGAAAAACTGTTTTTT.